Detailed here is one TCR beta chain. The source of the sample is a study of cytomegalovirus exposure and HLA in healthy donors. PCR was performed using 60 Vbeta and 13 Jbeta primers. Assay used: immunoSEQ multiplex PCR; TCRdb lists only in-frame clones, some missing. The sample consists of around 95,000 clones, roughly four fifths of them appearing once. Germline V gene lookup returns CDR1 MRHNA and CDR2 SNTAGT. The CDR3 covers 14 residues. Trimming took 3 bases from V and 0 from J; bases not matched to a gene: 0. Material: PBMCs. This receptor was identified in a man aged 25 to 40 in good health and CMV-seropositive. The chain is built from TRBV6-4 and TRBJ2-3, with TRBD1 matching 7 bases. CDR3 DNA: TGTGCCAGCAGTGAGGGACAGAGCACAGATACGCAGTATTTT. Protein product: CASSEGQSTDTQYF.